These T cell receptor beta chains were read from a single sample in a study of a mutant IDH1 vaccine in newly diagnosed glioma. For these receptors, no antigen is known. Repertoires were generated with immunoSEQ multiplex PCR, while TCRdb's copy carries only in-frame clones and drops some. The data contain 60,000 to 75,000 clones, 84% of them singletons. This specimen was PBMCs, taken from a glioma patient whose treatment included an IDH1 peptide vaccine. Receptors originate from a man aged 25 to 45 with glioma. Both conserved end residues are part of each CDR3. The order of the fields is clone size, V gene, D gene, J gene, CDR3 length, CDR3 DNA, CDR3 protein. The D gene is left open where the match is weak. Size tells how often a clone was seen (once, few, many) or the class of an expanded clone, and some rows leave it out.

>few|TRBV5-4|TRBD1|TRBJ1-5|13
TGTGCCAGCAGCTCGGACAGGGATCAGCCCCAGCATTTT
CASSSDRDQPQHF
>-|TRBV5-8|-|TRBJ1-5|16
TGTGCCAGCAGTCCTGGGGGGGCTCCCCGTGGTCAGCCCCAGCATTTT
CASSPGGAPRGQPQHF
>-|TRBV18|TRBD1|TRBJ2-2|16
TGTGCCAGCTCACTTGGGACAGGGGCCAGCACCGGGGAGCTGTTTTTT
CASSLGTGASTGELFF
>-|TRBV27|TRBD2|TRBJ2-7|13
TGTGCCAGCAGTTTCGGACTAGCGGGTGAGCAGTACTTC
CASSFGLAGEQYF
>once|TRBV5-4|-|TRBJ2-6|17
TGTGCCAGCAGCCTCGCGGGGACAGTCTCTGGGGCCAACGTCCTGACTTTC
CASSLAGTVSGANVLTF
>-|TRBV10-2|TRBD1|TRBJ2-1|15
TGCGCCAGCAGGCACAAGGACAGGGGGTATAATGAGCAGTTCTTC
CASRHKDRGYNEQFF
>-|TRBV2|TRBD2|TRBJ2-2|14
TGTGCCAGCAGGGTCCAGCGGGATGCCGGGGAGCTGTTTTTT
CASRVQRDAGELFF
>once|TRBV28|TRBD1|TRBJ1-2|15
TGTGCCAGCAGCCCGACAGGGGCAGTTAGATATGGCTACACCTTC
CASSPTGAVRYGYTF
>few|TRBV30|TRBD2|TRBJ2-1|14
TGTGCCTGGAGTCGTAAGCGGGGGTGGAATGAGCAGTTCTTC
CAWSRKRGWNEQFF
>-|TRBV30|-|TRBJ1-2|12
TGTGCCTGGAGGGGGGGATTCTATGGCTACACCTTC
CAWRGGFYGYTF
>once|TRBV5-1|TRBD2|TRBJ2-1|15
TGCGCCAGCAGCTTGGCCAGCGGGAGTGTAAATGAGCAGTTCTTC
CASSLASGSVNEQFF
>-|TRBV4-3|TRBD2|TRBJ2-1|16
TGCGCCAGCAGCCAAGGTCTAGCGGGGGATGGAATTGAGCAGTTCTTC
CASSQGLAGDGIEQFF
>-|TRBV5-5|-|TRBJ2-5|16
TGTGCCAGCAGCTTGGATTTGGGGGGGCCCAAAGAGACCCAGTACTTC
CASSLDLGGPKETQYF
>-|TRBV15|TRBD1|TRBJ2-2|14
TGTGCCACCAGCTCCCCCACAGGGGCCGGGGAGCTGTTTTTT
CATSSPTGAGELFF
>-|TRBV7-2|-|TRBJ1-5|14
TGTGCCAGCAGCCGCGACAGTTCCAATCAGCCCCAGCATTTT
CASSRDSSNQPQHF
>-|TRBV5-1|TRBD1|TRBJ1-4|16
TGCGCCAGCAGCCATCGACCGGGACAGGGGGACGAAAAACTGTTTTTT
CASSHRPGQGDEKLFF
>-|TRBV15|-|TRBJ2-7|15
TGTGCCACCAGCAGAGATCTAGGAGCCCTTGTAGAGCAGTACTTC
CATSRDLGALVEQYF
>-|TRBV6-5|-|TRBJ1-6|15
TGTGCCAGCAGTTACCAGGGTCCTCGGAATTCACCCCTCCACTTT
CASSYQGPRNSPLHF
>-|TRBV5-1|-|TRBJ1-1|14
TGCGCCAGCAGCTTGGCGGGGGACCGCACTGAAGCTTTCTTT
CASSLAGDRTEAFF
>few|TRBV10-3|-|TRBJ1-6|14
TGTGCCATCGGACGTCTGGGACTAAATTCACCCCTCCACTTT
CAIGRLGLNSPLHF
>-|TRBV5-1|-|TRBJ1-1|15
TGCGCCAGCAGCTTGGAAGGACCGCCGAACACTGAAGCTTTCTTT
CASSLEGPPNTEAFF
>-|TRBV7-9|-|TRBJ1-4|15
TGTGCCAGCAGCTCCCGGATGAACACTAATGAAAAACTGTTTTTT
CASSSRMNTNEKLFF
>-|TRBV30|TRBD2|TRBJ2-1|13
TGTGCCTGGAGGCGGGGGACCAGCAATGAGCAGTTCTTC
CAWRRGTSNEQFF
>-|TRBV10-3|-|TRBJ1-6|15
TGTGCCATCAGTGGGAAGACGAGGGGTAATTCACCCCTCCACTTT
CAISGKTRGNSPLHF
>-|TRBV4-1|TRBD1|TRBJ1-4|18
TGCGCCAGCAGCCCCTATCTCACAATCGGACAGGGGGCCGAAAAACTGTTTTTT
CASSPYLTIGQGAEKLFF
>-|TRBV7-2|-|TRBJ2-7|12
TGTGCCAGCAGCGCGACAGAGCCCGAGCAGTACTTC
CASSATEPEQYF
>-|TRBV6-5|TRBD1|TRBJ2-7|15
TGTGCCAGCAGTTACTCGGGGACAGATCCCTACGAGCAGTACTTC
CASSYSGTDPYEQYF
>-|TRBV11-3|-|TRBJ2-7|15
TGTGCCAGCAGCCAATACAGTGGGTTTAACTCCGAGCAGTACTTC
CASSQYSGFNSEQYF
>once|TRBV11-1|-|TRBJ2-2|13
TGTGCCAGCAGAGGGGGTCGGGCCGGGGAGCTGTTTTTT
CASRGGRAGELFF